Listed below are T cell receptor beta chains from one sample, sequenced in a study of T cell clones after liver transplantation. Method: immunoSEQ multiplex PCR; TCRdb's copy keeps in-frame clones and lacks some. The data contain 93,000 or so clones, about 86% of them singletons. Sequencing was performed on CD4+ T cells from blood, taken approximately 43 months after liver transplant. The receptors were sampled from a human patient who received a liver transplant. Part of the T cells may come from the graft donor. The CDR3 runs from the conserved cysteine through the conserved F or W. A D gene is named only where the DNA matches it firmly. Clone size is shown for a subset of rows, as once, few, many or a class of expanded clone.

cdr3_nt: TGTGCCAGCAGTGTAACAGTGGGTGAATATGGCTACACCTTC
cdr3_aa: CASSVTVGEYGYTF
clone_size: NA
j_call: TRBJ1-2
d_call: NA
v_call: TRBV28

cdr3_nt: TGTGCCAGCAGCCTCGGGACCCCTAATCAGCCCCAGCATTTT
cdr3_aa: CASSLGTPNQPQHF
clone_size: NA
j_call: TRBJ1-5
d_call: NA
v_call: TRBV7-2

cdr3_nt: TGTGCCAGCAGCATAAAATCTAGCGGGGGCCGGTCTGGGGCCAACGTCCTGACTTTC
cdr3_aa: CASSIKSSGGRSGANVLTF
clone_size: NA
j_call: TRBJ2-6
d_call: TRBD2
v_call: TRBV7-2

cdr3_nt: TGTGCCAGCAGTTTAGACTCCAGGCCCTACAATGAGCAGTTCTTC
cdr3_aa: CASSLDSRPYNEQFF
clone_size: NA
j_call: TRBJ2-1
d_call: NA
v_call: TRBV2

cdr3_nt: TGTGCCAGCAGTTACCGGGGGGCGCACACTGAAGCTTTCTTT
cdr3_aa: CASSYRGAHTEAFF
clone_size: NA
j_call: TRBJ1-1
d_call: NA
v_call: TRBV6-5

cdr3_nt: TGTGCCAGCAGCCAAGTTCAGGGGCCCCAAGAGACCCAGTACTTC
cdr3_aa: CASSQVQGPQETQYF
clone_size: NA
j_call: TRBJ2-5
d_call: NA
v_call: TRBV14

cdr3_nt: TGTGCCTACACCCCTCGGACTAGCGGGAGCCCCCCGCTTTACAATGAGCAGTTCTTC
cdr3_aa: CAYTPRTSGSPPLYNEQFF
clone_size: NA
j_call: TRBJ2-1
d_call: TRBD2
v_call: TRBV27

cdr3_nt: TGTGCCATCAGTGCGAACGTCGGGACAGGGGATGAAAAACTGTTTTTT
cdr3_aa: CAISANVGTGDEKLFF
clone_size: NA
j_call: TRBJ1-4
d_call: TRBD1
v_call: TRBV10-3

cdr3_nt: TGTGCCAGCAGCCGCAGGACAGTTACTACCTACGAGCAGTACTTC
cdr3_aa: CASSRRTVTTYEQYF
clone_size: NA
j_call: TRBJ2-7
d_call: NA
v_call: TRBV5-6

cdr3_nt: TGTGCCAGCAGCTTAGCGCATAGAAACACCATATATTTT
cdr3_aa: CASSLAHRNTIYF
clone_size: few
j_call: TRBJ1-3
d_call: NA
v_call: TRBV7-9

cdr3_nt: TGTGCCAGCAGGCCAAACAGGGGCGGGGGTCGGTCTGGGAGCCAAGAGACCCAGTACTTC
cdr3_aa: CASRPNRGGGRSGSQETQYF
clone_size: NA
j_call: TRBJ2-5
d_call: NA
v_call: TRBV2

cdr3_nt: TGTGCCAGCAGCAGAGCACTAGCCCTGGTCTTC
cdr3_aa: CASSRALALVF
clone_size: few
j_call: TRBJ2-1
d_call: NA
v_call: TRBV7-2

cdr3_nt: TGTGCCAGCAGGGGTGCCGGGACAGGCACCCCTATTACCCTTTTT
cdr3_aa: CASRGAGTGTPITLF
clone_size: NA
j_call: TRBJ2-3
d_call: TRBD1
v_call: TRBV27

cdr3_nt: TGTGCCAGCAGCTTAGCGGGGTCAGGGGGCTTGAACACTGAAGCTTTCTTT
cdr3_aa: CASSLAGSGGLNTEAFF
clone_size: NA
j_call: TRBJ1-1
d_call: TRBD1
v_call: TRBV7-9

cdr3_nt: TGCGCCAGCAGCGATGCGGGAGGCAATGAGCAGTTCTTC
cdr3_aa: CASSDAGGNEQFF
clone_size: NA
j_call: TRBJ2-1
d_call: TRBD2
v_call: TRBV5-1

cdr3_nt: TGTGCCAGTAGTATGGCCAGCGGGAGCTACGAGCAGTACTTC
cdr3_aa: CASSMASGSYEQYF
clone_size: once
j_call: TRBJ2-7
d_call: TRBD2
v_call: TRBV19

cdr3_nt: TGTGCCAGCAGCTTTTCACACAACACCGGGGAGCTGTTTTTT
cdr3_aa: CASSFSHNTGELFF
clone_size: NA
j_call: TRBJ2-2
d_call: NA
v_call: TRBV7-3

cdr3_nt: TGTGCCAGCCGAATTGCAGGGGGCTCTAATTCACCCCTCCACTTT
cdr3_aa: CASRIAGGSNSPLHF
clone_size: NA
j_call: TRBJ1-6
d_call: TRBD1
v_call: TRBV28

cdr3_nt: TGCGCCAACCAAATGAACACTGAAGCTTTCTTT
cdr3_aa: CANQMNTEAFF
clone_size: NA
j_call: TRBJ1-1
d_call: NA
v_call: TRBV10-1

cdr3_nt: TGTGCCAGCAGCTTTAACAGGGATGGCTACACCTTC
cdr3_aa: CASSFNRDGYTF
clone_size: once
j_call: TRBJ1-2
d_call: NA
v_call: TRBV7-9

cdr3_nt: TGTGCCGTACAATGGACTAGCGGAATCCAAGAGACCCAGTACTTC
cdr3_aa: CAVQWTSGIQETQYF
clone_size: NA
j_call: TRBJ2-5
d_call: TRBD2
v_call: TRBV2